The 21 T cell receptor beta chains below come from one sample, sequenced in a study of technical replicates of blood from several donors. Profiled with immunoSEQ multiplex PCR; TCRdb holds only in-frame clones, not every one. The sample holds approximately 89,000 clones, 90% to 95% seen once. The sample was T cells isolated from PBMCs. Receptors originate from a human donor in good health.

The chain joins TRBV19 to TRBJ1-1; 7 bases agree with TRBD1. Unmatched junction bases numbered 7, after V lost 7 bases and J lost 2 bases. Germline V CDR1 and CDR2: LNHDA, SQIVND (reference sequence). The CDR3 totals 14 residues. CDR3 sequence (DNA): TGTGCCAGTACCTTGACAGGGCTTAACACTGAAGCTTTCTTT. Translating it yields CASTLTGLNTEAFF.

In its sample, this clone was seen once. V and J are TRBV11-2 and TRBJ2-5, with a weak D call TRBD2 (6 bases). From germline, CDR1 is SGHAT and CDR2 FQNNGV. The germline V and J ends were trimmed by 1 base and 0 bases, with 18 bases remaining between them. This CDR3 is 18 amino acids long. CDR3 in amino acids: CASSLVAAAEGYQETQYF. For the CDR3, the DNA is TGTGCCAGCAGCTTAGTAGCGGCAGCCGAGGGGTACCAAGAGACCCAGTACTTC.

The V call is TRBV6-5, the J call TRBJ2-1, with a weak D call TRBD1 (5 bases). Germline V CDR1 and CDR2: MNHEY, SVGAGI. The CDR3 runs 13 residues. V lost 5 bases to trimming and J lost 5 bases, with 10 bases between them. Written as DNA, the CDR3 is TGTGCCAGCAGTCCTCAGGGAAACAATGAGCAGTTCTTC. Its protein is CASSPQGNNEQFF.

The rearrangement joins TRBV19 to TRBJ1-3, with D uncertain. The CDR3 length is 16 residues. The ends were cut back, 4 bases at V and 2 bases at J, with 15 bases in the middle. From germline, CDR1 is LNHDA and CDR2 SQIVND (reference sequence). The CDR3 DNA sequence: TGTGCCAGTAGTACCGACACGGCCTTCACTGGAAACACCATATATTTT. The encoded protein is CASSTDTAFTGNTIYF.

The V and J genes are TRBV12-5 and TRBJ2-1; the match to TRBD1 covers 9 bases. The CDR3 is 21 residues long. The germline gives CDR1 LGHNT, CDR2 FRNRAP. The V and J ends lost 1 base and 7 bases, in that order; junction bases with no gene match: 23. The CDR3 DNA reads TGTGCTAGTGGTTTGGGCCAGAAGGGACAGGGAATTCCCCTTTGGCGGAATGAGCAGTTCTTC. Its protein product is CASGLGQKGQGIPLWRNEQFF.

This chain links TRBV27 with TRBJ1-2, with TRBD1 matching over 8 bases. Germline trimming cut 5 bases from V and 0 bases from J; bases unmatched to any gene: 8. This CDR3 is 16 amino acids long. Germline V gives CDR1 MNHEY, CDR2 SMNVEV (reference sequence). The CDR3 here is CASSPSETGANYGYTF. CDR3 DNA sequence: TGTGCCAGCAGTCCTTCCGAGACAGGGGCTAACTATGGCTACACCTTC.

The genes are TRBV4-1 and TRBJ2-7; TRBD2 matches 8 bases. The CDR3 consists of 17 residues. J was trimmed by 0 bases and V by 0 bases; bases with no gene match: 7. Per the germline V gene, CDR1 is MGHRA and CDR2 is YSYEKL. The CDR3 nucleotides read TGCGCCAGCAGCCAAGATCGGGGGGGCGGGAGCTCCTACGAGCAGTACTTC. Translated: CASSQDRGGGSSYEQYF.

The rearrangement joins TRBV28 to TRBJ2-3; D is unresolved. V lost 3 bases to trimming and J lost 8 bases, with 6 bases between them. Germline loops: CDR1 MDHEN, CDR2 SYDVKM. The CDR3 spans 11 residues. Here the CDR3 DNA reads TGTGCCAGCAGTTTCCCGGGTACGCAGTATTTT. This encodes CASSFPGTQYF.

The chain recombines TRBV5-1 with TRBJ1-2; the match to TRBD1 covers 9 bases. V was pared by 0 bases and J by 12 bases, with 9 bases of the junction left unmatched. Germline CDR1 reads SGHRS; CDR2 reads YFSETQ. The CDR3 spans 14 residues. The CDR3 loop is CASSLATRGQGNTF. CDR3 sequence (DNA): TGCGCCAGCAGCTTGGCCACTAGGGGACAGGGAAACACCTTC.

The chain couples TRBV11-3 to TRBJ2-7; D uncertain. Looked up from germline, CDR1 is SGHNT and CDR2 is YENEEA. CDR3 size: 11 residues. Trimming shortened V by 1 base and J by 5 bases, and 3 bases separated the two germline ends. The CDR3 here is CASSLADEQYF. The CDR3 region has the DNA TGTGCCAGCAGCTTAGCGGACGAGCAGTACTTC.

The chain carries TRBV5-1 and TRBJ1-1; 8 bases are shared with TRBD1. This CDR3 is built from 15 residues. J lost 3 bases, V lost 4 bases, and 8 bases had no gene match. The germline V gene encodes CDR1 SGHRS and CDR2 YFSETQ. In nucleotides, the CDR3 is TGCGCCAGCAGCCCGGGACAGGATGGTGACACTGAAGCTTTCTTT. It encodes CASSPGQDGDTEAFF.

The chain has TRBV6-1 and TRBJ2-5, with D perhaps TRBD1 (6 bases). V gave up 7 bases and J gave up 1 base, with 16 bases separating them. CDR1 MNHNS and CDR2 SASEGT come from the germline V gene. The CDR3 is made up of 15 amino acids. CDR3 bases: TGTGCCAGCACCACACCTACAGGGCTCCAAGAGACCCAGTACTTC. Protein: CASTTPTGLQETQYF.

The chain is built from TRBV9 and TRBJ2-5; D might be TRBD1 (6 bases). V was pared by 3 bases and J by 4 bases, with 16 bases between. This CDR3 region has 15 residues. The V gene's germline CDR1 is SGDLS and CDR2 YYNGEE. The CDR3 nucleotides are TGTGCCAGCAGCGAGACAGGACGAGTGGGAGAGACCCAGTACTTC. It codes for CASSETGRVGETQYF.

The chain is built from TRBV2 and TRBJ2-2; 10 bases map to TRBD1. Germline CDR1 SNHLY, CDR2 FYNNEI. Trimming took 6 bases from V and 5 from J; bases not matched to a gene: 15. The CDR3 runs 18 residues. The CDR3 DNA reads TGTGCCAGCAGCCAAGAAGACAGGGGGCTTCTAATGACCGGGGAGCTGTTTTTT. It encodes CASSQEDRGLLMTGELFF.

This clone was recorded only once. This chain connects TRBV7-9 to TRBJ1-2; TRBD1 might be the D (5 bases). Germline V gene data show CDR1 as SEHNR and CDR2 as FQNEAQ (reference sequence). Trimming pared 3 bases from V and 8 bases from J, leaving 25 bases between. This CDR3 comprises 17 residues. In DNA form, the CDR3 reads TGTGCCAGCAGCTTTTTGATCCGGGGGGGTGGGTGGAGCGGCTACACCTTC. This codes for CASSFLIRGGGWSGYTF.

This chain links TRBV5-1 with TRBJ2-1, with 13 bases matching TRBD2. This CDR3 spans 15 amino acids. The V gene end was trimmed by 4 bases and the J gene end by 10 bases; junction bases not matched to a gene: 8. Germline values: CDR1 SGHRS, CDR2 YFSETQ. The CDR3 sequence is CASSILAGGPEEQFF. The CDR3 bases are TGCGCCAGCAGCATACTAGCGGGAGGGCCAGAGGAGCAGTTCTTC. Looking up the rest from reference TRBV5-1 and TRBJ2-1 gives the full variable domain: KAGVTQTPRYLIKTRGQQVTLSCSPISGHRSVSWYQQTPGQGLQFLFEYFSETQRNKGNFPGRFSGRQFSNSRSEMNVSTLELGDSALYLCASSILAGGPEEQFFGPGTRLTVL.

The J gene is TRBJ2-1, the V gene TRBV14, with a weak D call TRBD1 (5 bases). The V end lost 6 bases, the J end lost 13 bases, and 22 bases lay between the germline ends. The CDR3 covers 14 residues. Germline V gene lookup returns CDR1 SGHDN and CDR2 FVKESK. CDR3 residues: CASSQGNGLLRQFF. The DNA for the CDR3 is TGTGCCAGCAGTCAGGGTAACGGTTTGCTTAGACAGTTCTTC.

The chain uses TRBV7-9 and TRBJ2-2, with D possibly matching TRBD1 (5 bases). The germline CDR1 and CDR2 sequences are SEHNR and FQNEAQ (reference sequence). The CDR3 runs 14 residues. V gave up 2 bases and J gave up 6 bases, with 10 bases separating them. The CDR3 reads CASSLSRAPGELFF. Here the CDR3 DNA reads TGTGCCAGCAGCTTAAGCAGGGCTCCCGGGGAGCTGTTTTTT. The complete variable domain, with remaining parts taken from reference TRBV7-9 and TRBJ2-2, reads DTGVSQNPRHKITKRGQNVTFRCDPISEHNRLYWYRQTLGQGPEFLTYFQNEAQLEKSRLLSDRFSAERPKGSFSTLEIQRTEQGDSAMYLCASSLSRAPGELFFGEGSRLTVL.

In DNA form, the CDR3 reads TGTGCCAGCAGTTCGGCGGCCGGCCAGGGGGTTGGTCAGCCCCAGCATTTT. This codes for CASSSAAGQGVGQPQHF. J is TRBJ1-5 and V is TRBV28, with TRBD1 matching 7 bases. The CDR3 covers 17 residues. Trimming at V came to 4 bases and at J to 6 bases, leaving 15 bases not matched to a gene. In germline, CDR1 is MDHEN, CDR2 SYDVKM.

The rearrangement joins TRBV5-1 to TRBJ2-7, with TRBD1 matching 7 bases. The length of the CDR3 is 15 residues. Germline V gene lookup returns CDR1 SGHRS and CDR2 YFSETQ. V shed 4 bases and J 0 bases; nucleotides not matched to a gene: 7. CDR3 in amino acids: CASSPRDSYSYEQYF. The CDR3 nucleotides are TGCGCCAGCAGCCCCCGGGACAGCTACTCCTACGAGCAGTACTTC.

The chain is built from TRBV11-3 and TRBJ2-5; 9 bases are shared with TRBD1. This CDR3 region has 15 residues. CDR1 is SGHNT, CDR2 YENEEA, per germline. V lost 4 bases to trimming and J lost 2 bases; unmatched junction nucleotides: 5. In nucleotides, the CDR3 is TGTGCCAGCAGCTCTCCGGGACAGGGTCAAGAGACCCAGTACTTC. This sequence encodes CASSSPGQGQETQYF. The variable domain in full, completed from reference TRBV11-3 and TRBJ2-5, reads EAGVVQSPRYKIIEKKQPVAFWCNPISGHNTLYWYLQNLGQGPELLIRYENEEAVDDSQLPKDRFSAERLKGVDSTLKIQPAELGDSAVYLCASSSPGQGQETQYFGPGTRLLVL.